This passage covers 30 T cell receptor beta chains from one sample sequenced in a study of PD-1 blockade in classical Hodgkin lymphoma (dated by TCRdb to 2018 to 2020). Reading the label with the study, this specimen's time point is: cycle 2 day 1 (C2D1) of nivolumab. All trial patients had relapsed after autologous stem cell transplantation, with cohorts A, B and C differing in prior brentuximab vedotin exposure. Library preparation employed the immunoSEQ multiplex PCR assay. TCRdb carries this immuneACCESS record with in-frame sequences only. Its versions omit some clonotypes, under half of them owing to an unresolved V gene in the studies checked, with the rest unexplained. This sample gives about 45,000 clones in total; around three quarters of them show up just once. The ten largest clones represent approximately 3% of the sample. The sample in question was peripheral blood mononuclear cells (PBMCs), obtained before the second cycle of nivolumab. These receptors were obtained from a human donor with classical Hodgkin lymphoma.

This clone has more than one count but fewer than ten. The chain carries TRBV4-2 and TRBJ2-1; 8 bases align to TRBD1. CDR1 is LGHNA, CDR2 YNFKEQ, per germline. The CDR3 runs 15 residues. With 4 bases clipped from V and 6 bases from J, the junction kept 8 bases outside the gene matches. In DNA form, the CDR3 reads TGTGCCAGCAGCCCAACCGAGGGGACAGGCAATGAGCAGTTCTTC. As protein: CASSPTEGTGNEQFF.

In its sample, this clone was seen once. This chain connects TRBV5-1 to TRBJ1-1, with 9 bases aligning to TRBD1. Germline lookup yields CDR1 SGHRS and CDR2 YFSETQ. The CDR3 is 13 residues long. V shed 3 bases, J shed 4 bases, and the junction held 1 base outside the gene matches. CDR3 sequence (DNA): TGCGCCAGCAGCTGGACAGGGGCCACTGAAGCTTTCTTT. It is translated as CASSWTGATEAFF.

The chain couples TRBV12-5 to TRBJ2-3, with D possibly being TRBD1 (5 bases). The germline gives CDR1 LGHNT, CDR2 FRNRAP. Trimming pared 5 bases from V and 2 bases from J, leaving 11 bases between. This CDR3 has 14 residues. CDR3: CASGGSRATDTQYF. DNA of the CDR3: TGTGCTAGTGGTGGTTCCAGGGCCACAGATACGCAGTATTTT.

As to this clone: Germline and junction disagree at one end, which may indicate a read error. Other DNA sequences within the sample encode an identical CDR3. CDR3 DNA: TGTGCCAGCAGCTTAGGGACAGGGTTCTACGAGCAGTACTTT. This translates into CASSLGTGFYEQYF. V is TRBV5-6 and J is TRBJ2-7, with 9 bases fitting TRBD1. The CDR3 consists of 14 residues. Germline V CDR1 and CDR2: SGHDT, YYEEEE.

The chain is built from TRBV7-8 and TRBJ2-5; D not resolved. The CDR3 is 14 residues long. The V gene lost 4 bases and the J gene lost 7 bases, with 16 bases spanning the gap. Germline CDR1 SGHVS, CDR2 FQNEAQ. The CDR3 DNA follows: TGTGCCAGCAGCTCCTACGGCCTAGGCGGGACCCAGTACTTC. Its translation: CASSSYGLGGTQYF.

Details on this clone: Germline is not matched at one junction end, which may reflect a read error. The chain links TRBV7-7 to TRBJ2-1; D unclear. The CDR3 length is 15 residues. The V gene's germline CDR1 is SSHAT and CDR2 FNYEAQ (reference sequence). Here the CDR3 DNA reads TGTGCTAGCAGCTTAGATTTGGCGGCTACCAATGAGCAGTTCTTC. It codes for CASSLDLAATNEQFF.

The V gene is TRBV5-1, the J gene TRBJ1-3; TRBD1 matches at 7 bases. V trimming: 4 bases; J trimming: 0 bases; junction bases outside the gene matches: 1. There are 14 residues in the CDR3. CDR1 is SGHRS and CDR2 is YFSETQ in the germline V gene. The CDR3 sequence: CASSRDSSGNTIYF. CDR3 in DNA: TGCGCCAGCAGCCGGGACAGCTCTGGAAACACCATATATTTT.

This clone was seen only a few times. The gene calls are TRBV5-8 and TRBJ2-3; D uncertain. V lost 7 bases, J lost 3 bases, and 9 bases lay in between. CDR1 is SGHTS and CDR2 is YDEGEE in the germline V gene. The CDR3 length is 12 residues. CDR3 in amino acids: CASAVGTDTQYF. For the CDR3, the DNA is TGTGCCAGCGCAGTTGGGACAGATACGCAGTATTTT.

CDR3 in amino acids: CASSLRGFGGNTIYF. The CDR3 region has the DNA TGTGCCAGCAGCTTACGAGGATTTGGTGGAAACACCATATATTTT. V usage is TRBV7-8 and J usage is TRBJ1-3, with unresolved D. The V and J ends lost 2 bases and 3 bases respectively, with 11 bases between them. In germline, CDR1 is SGHVS, CDR2 FQNEAQ. The CDR3 is 15 residues long.

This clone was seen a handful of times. As DNA, the CDR3 is TGTGCCTGGGAACAGGGTTTGAATGAGCAGTTCTTC. The encoded protein is CAWEQGLNEQFF. This rearrangement joins TRBV30 to TRBJ2-1; a weak D match, TRBD1 (6 bases). Germline V gene sequence: CDR1 GTSNPN, CDR2 SVGIG (reference sequence). CDR3 length: 12 amino acids. The ends were cut back, 5 bases at V and 7 bases at J, with 12 bases in the middle.

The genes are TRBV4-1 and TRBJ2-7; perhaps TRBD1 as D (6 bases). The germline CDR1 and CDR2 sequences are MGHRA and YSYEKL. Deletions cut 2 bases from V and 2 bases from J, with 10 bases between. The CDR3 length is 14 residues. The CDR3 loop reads CASSQQTGTYEQYF. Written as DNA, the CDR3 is TGCGCCAGCAGCCAACAGACAGGTACCTACGAGCAGTACTTC.

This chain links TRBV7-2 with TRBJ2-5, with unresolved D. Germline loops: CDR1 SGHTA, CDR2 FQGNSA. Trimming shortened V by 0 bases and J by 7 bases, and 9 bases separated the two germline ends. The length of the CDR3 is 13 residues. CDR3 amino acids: CASSLANPVTQYF. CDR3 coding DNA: TGTGCCAGCAGCTTAGCGAACCCGGTGACCCAGTACTTC.

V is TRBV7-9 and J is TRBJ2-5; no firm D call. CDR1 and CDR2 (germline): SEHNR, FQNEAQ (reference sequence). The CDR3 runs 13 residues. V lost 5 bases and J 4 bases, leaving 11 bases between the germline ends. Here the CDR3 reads CASSVVIGETQYF. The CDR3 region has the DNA TGTGCCAGCAGCGTCGTGATAGGAGAGACCCAGTACTTC.

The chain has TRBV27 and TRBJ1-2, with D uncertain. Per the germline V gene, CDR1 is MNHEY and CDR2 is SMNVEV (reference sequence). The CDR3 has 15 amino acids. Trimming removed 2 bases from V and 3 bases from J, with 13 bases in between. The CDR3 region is CASSLGSAVDYGYTF. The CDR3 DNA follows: TGTGCCAGCAGTTTAGGTAGCGCAGTAGACTATGGCTACACCTTC.

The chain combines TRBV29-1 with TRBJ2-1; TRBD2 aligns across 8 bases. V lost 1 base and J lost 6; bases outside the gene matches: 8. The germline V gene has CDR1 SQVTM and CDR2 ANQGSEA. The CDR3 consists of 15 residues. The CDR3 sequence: CSVEARGGVFNEQFF. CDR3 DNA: TGCAGCGTTGAAGCCCGGGGGGGCGTCTTCAATGAGCAGTTCTTC.

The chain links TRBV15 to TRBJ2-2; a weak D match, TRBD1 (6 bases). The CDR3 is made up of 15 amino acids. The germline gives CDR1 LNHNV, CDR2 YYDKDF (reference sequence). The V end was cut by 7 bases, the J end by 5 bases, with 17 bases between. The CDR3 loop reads CATTGQQLGTGELFF. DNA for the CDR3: TGTGCCACCACAGGACAGCAATTAGGTACCGGGGAGCTGTTTTTT. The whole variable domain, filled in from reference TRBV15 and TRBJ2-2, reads DAMVIQNPRYQVTQFGKPVTLSCSQTLNHNVMYWYQQKSSQAPKLLFHYYDKDFNNEADTPDNFQSRRPNTSFCFLDIRSPGLGDTAMYLCATTGQQLGTGELFFGEGSRLTVL.

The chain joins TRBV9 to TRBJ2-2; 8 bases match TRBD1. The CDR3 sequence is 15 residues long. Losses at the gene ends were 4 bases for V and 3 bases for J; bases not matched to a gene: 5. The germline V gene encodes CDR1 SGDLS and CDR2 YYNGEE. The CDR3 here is CASSYATGDTGELFF. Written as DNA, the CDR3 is TGTGCCAGCAGCTACGCGACAGGGGACACCGGGGAGCTGTTTTTT.

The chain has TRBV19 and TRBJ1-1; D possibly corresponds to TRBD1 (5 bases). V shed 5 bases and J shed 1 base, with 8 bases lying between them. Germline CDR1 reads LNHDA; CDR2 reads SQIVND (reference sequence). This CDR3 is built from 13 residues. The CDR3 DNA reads TGTGCCAGTAGTCTTGGGGGGAACACTGAAGCTTTCTTT. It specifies CASSLGGNTEAFF.

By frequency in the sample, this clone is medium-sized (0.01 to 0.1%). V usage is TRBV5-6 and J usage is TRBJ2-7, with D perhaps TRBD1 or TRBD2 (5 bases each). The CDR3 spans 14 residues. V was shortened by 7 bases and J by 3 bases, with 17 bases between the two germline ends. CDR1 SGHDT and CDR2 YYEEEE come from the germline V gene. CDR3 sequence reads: CASGPGTGFYEQYF. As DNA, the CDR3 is TGTGCCAGCGGCCCCGGGACGGGATTCTACGAGCAGTACTTC.

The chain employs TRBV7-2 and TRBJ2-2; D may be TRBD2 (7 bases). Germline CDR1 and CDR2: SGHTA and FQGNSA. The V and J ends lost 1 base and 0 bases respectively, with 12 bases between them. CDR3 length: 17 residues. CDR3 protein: CASSLVGGGANTGELFF. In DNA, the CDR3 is TGTGCCAGCAGCTTAGTGGGCGGGGGCGCGAACACCGGGGAGCTGTTTTTT.

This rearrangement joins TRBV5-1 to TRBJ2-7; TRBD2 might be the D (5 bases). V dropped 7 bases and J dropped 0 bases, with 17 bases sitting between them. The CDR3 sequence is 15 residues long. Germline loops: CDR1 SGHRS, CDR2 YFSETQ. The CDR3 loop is CASSNVGGLSYEQYF. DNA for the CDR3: TGCGCCAGCTCGAATGTTGGCGGGCTCTCCTACGAGCAGTACTTC.

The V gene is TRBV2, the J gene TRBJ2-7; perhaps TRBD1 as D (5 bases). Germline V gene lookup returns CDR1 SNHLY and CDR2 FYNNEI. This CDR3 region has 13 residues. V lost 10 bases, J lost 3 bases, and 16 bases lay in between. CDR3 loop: CATGQGSYYEQYF. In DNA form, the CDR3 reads TGTGCCACCGGCCAGGGATCCTACTACGAGCAGTACTTC.

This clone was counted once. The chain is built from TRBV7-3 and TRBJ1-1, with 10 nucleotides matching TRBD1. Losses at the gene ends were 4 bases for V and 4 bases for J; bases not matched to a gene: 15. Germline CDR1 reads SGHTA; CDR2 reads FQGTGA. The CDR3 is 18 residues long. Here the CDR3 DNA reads TGTGCCAGCAGCTCGCCAGGGGCAGACAGGGGGCGCTCCACTGAAGCTTTCTTT. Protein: CASSSPGADRGRSTEAFF.

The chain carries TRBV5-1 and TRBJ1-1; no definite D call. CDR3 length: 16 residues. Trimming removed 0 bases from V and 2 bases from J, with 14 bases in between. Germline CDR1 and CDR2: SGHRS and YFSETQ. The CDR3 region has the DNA TGCGCCAGCAGCTTGGTGCAGATGGCCCCCAACACTGAAGCTTTCTTT. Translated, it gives CASSLVQMAPNTEAFF.

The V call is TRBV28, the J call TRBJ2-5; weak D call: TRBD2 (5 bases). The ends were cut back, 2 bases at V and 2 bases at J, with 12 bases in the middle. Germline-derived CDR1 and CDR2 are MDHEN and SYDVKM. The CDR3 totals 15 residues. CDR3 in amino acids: CASSLMGADQETQYF. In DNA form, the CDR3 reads TGTGCCAGCAGTTTAATGGGAGCAGATCAAGAGACCCAGTACTTC.

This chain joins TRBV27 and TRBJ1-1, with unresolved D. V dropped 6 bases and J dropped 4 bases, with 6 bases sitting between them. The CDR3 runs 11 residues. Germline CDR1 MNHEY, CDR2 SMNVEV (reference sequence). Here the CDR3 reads CASSGFTEAFF. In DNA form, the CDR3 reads TGTGCCAGCAGCGGGTTCACTGAAGCTTTCTTT.

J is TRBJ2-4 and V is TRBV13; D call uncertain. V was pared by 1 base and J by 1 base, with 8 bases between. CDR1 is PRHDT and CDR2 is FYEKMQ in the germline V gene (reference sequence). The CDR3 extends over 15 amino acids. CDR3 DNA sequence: TGTGCCAGCAGCTTAGACGTGGGGGCCAAAAACATTCAGTACTTC. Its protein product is CASSLDVGAKNIQYF. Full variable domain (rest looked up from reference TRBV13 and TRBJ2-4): AAGVIQSPRHLIKEKRETATLKCYPIPRHDTVYWYQQGPGQDPQFLISFYEKMQSDKGSIPDRFSAQQFSDYHSELNMSSLELGDSALYFCASSLDVGAKNIQYFGAGTRLSVL.

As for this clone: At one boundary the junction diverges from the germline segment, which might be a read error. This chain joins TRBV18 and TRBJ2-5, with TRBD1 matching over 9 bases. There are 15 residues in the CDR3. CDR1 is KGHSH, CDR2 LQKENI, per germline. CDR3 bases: TGTGCCAACTCACTTTGGACAGGGGTGGAAGAGACCCAGTACTTC. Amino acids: CANSLWTGVEETQYF.

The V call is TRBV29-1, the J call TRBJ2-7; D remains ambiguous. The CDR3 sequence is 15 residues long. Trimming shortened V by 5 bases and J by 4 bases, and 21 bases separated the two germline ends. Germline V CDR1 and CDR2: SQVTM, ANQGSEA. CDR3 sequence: CSVRFVTAETYEQYF. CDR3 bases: TGCAGCGTTCGTTTTGTCACAGCCGAGACTTACGAGCAGTACTTC.

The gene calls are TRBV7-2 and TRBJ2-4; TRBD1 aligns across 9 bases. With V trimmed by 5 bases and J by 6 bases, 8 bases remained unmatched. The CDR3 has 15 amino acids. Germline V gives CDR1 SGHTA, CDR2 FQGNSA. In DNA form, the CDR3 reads TGTGCCAGCAGCCCCCGCGGACAGGGGATAAACATTCAGTACTTC. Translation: CASSPRGQGINIQYF.